This T cell receptor beta chain was documented in a study of T cells in Graves' hyperthyroidism and ophthalmopathy. General observations from the study: Ophthalmopathy and stable hyperthyroidism were separated by a 13 V-J model.

Uncontrolled infection, other autoimmune disease, pregnancy or lactation led to exclusion. PBMCs were derived from around 10 ml fresh peripheral blood. RNA transcripts gave rise to amplified TCR beta CDR3 regions. When the TCR CDR3 underwent first-round RT-PCR, the HTBI primer set was used. TCRdb re-derived calls from the multiplex PCR reads in MiXCR, one entry per CDR3 protein. The table lists fewer than 900,000 distinct CDR3 sequences, roughly a sixth of them singletons. Germline CDR1 is LGHDT and CDR2 is YNNKEL (reference sequence). The CDR3 spans 13 residues. On this clonotype: Antigen unknown. The junction departs from germline at one end; a sequencing error may be responsible.

This TCR came from a woman aged 45-60 years with Graves' hyperthyroidism that later progressed to Graves' ophthalmopathy. The chain employs TRBV3-1 and TRBJ1-5, with D unclear. The sample was blood. This CDR3 is CAGSQERNQPQHF. CDR3 bases: TGTGCCGGCAGCCAAGAGCGAAATCAGCCCCAGCATTTT.